Sequencing of this T cell receptor beta chain was carried out in a study of blood T cell repertoires in COVID-19. At the level of the study: Acute and convalescent COVID-19 samples came from the United States, Italy and Spain. PBMCs, B-cell-depleted T cells, or T cells were the source of the cDNA or gDNA that made up the material.

V lost 2 bases and J lost 3, with 13 bases in between. The CDR3 sequence is 16 residues long. Germline CDR1 is MNHNY and CDR2 is SVGAGI (reference sequence). Per the authors' pipeline: Amplifying reference gene primers gave estimates of nucleated cell counts. Sequenced by immunoSEQ multiplex PCR; TCRdb stores in-frame clones only, minus some. V and J calls and clone size come straight from that table; D and trimming were deduced from the DNA. The table includes roughly 190,000 clones, more than 70% detected once. V usage is TRBV6-6 and J usage is TRBJ1-4, with D possibly matching TRBD1 (5 bases). The sample was peripheral blood. The receptor was isolated from an older woman with acute or convalescent COVID-19. The DNA of the CDR3 is TGTGCCAGCAGTTACCCGACGGCAGGGCCTAATGAAAAACTGTTTTTT. Translated, it gives CASSYPTAGPNEKLFF.